The T cell receptor (beta chain) under discussion was sequenced for a study of regulatory T cells in long-lasting Graves disease. Study-level background: Positivity for TSH receptor antibodies plus over 5 years of antithyroid drugs meant persistent Graves' disease. Whole-study findings and limits: It was in persistent disease that TRBV28, TRBJ1-2 and TRBJ2-5 were favored. Since the sample size was small, accuracy may have been reduced.

This clonotype showed up many times. The antigen is unknown. Time point here: persistent/refractory GD, antithyroid drugs over 5 years with positive TRAb. Extracted PBMC RNA gave rise to the TCR library. By American Thyroid Association guidelines, Graves' disease was diagnosed in the cohort. With V trimmed by 6 bases and J by 5 bases, 12 bases remained unmatched. The CDR3 runs 15 residues. The germline V gene encodes CDR1 MNHEY and CDR2 SVGEGT. Researchers made TCR beta libraries by using iRepertoire HTBI primers and running Arm-PCR on CDR3 regions. MiXCR, applied by TCRdb to the multiplex PCR reads, yields one record per CDR3 protein. The sample lists roughly 470,000 distinct CDR3 sequences, 20% to 25% occurring once.

This receptor was obtained from a female donor with Graves disease. Material: peripheral blood mononuclear cells (PBMCs), obtained when the disease was refractory, from a patient treated with antithyroid drugs. This chain links TRBV6-2 or TRBV6-3 with TRBJ2-7; 8 bases fit TRBD2. CDR3 nucleotides: TGTGCCAGCAGGAGAGGGCGGGAGGTTCTCAACGAGCAGTACTTC. It translates to CASRRGREVLNEQYF.